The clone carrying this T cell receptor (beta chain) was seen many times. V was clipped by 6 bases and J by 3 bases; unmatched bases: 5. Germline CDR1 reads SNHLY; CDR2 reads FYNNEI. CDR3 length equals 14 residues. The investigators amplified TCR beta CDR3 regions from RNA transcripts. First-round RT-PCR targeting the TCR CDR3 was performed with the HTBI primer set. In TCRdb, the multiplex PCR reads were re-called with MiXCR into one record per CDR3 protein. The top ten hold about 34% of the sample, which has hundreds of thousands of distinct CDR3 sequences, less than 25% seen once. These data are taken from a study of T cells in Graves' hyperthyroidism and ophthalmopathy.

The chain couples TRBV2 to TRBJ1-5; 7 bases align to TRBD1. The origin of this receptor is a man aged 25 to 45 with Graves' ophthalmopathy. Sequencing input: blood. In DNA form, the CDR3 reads TGTGCCAGCAGGGACAGGTTAATCAATCAGCCCCAGCATTTT. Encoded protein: CASRDRLINQPQHF.